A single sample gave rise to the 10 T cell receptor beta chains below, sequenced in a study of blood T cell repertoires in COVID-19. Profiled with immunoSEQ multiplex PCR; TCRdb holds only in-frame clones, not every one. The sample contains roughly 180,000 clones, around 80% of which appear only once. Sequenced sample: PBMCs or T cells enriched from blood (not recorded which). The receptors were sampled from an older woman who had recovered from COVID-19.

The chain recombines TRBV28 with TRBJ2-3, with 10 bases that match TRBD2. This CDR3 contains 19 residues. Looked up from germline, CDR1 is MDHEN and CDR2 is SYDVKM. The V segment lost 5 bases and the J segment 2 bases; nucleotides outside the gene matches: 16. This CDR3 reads CASSTFPGTSEKPTDTQYF. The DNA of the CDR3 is TGTGCCAGCAGTACCTTCCCCGGGACTAGCGAGAAACCCACAGATACGCAGTATTTT.

Here the CDR3 reads CASTTPPGGDRGYNEQFF. The CDR3 coding sequence is TGTGCCAGCACTACACCTCCGGGAGGGGACAGGGGTTACAATGAGCAGTTCTTC. The chain joins TRBV2 to TRBJ2-1, with 10 bases aligning to TRBD1. Germline V gene lookup returns CDR1 SNHLY and CDR2 FYNNEI. V lost 7 bases and J lost 4; bases outside the gene matches: 16. The CDR3 runs to 18 residues.

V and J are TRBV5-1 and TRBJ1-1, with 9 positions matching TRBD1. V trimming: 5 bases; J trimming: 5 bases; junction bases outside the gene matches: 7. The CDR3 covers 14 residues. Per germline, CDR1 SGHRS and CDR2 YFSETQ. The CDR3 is CASRPGTGSTEAFF. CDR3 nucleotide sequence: TGCGCCAGCAGACCCGGGACAGGGAGTACTGAAGCTTTCTTT.

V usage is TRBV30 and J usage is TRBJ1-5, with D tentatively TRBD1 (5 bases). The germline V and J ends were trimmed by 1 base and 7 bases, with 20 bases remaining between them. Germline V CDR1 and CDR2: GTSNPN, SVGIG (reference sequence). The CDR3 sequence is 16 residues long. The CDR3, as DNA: TGTGCCTGGAGTGATGGGGCAGGGCGGCCTTGGCAGCCCCAGCATTTT. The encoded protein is CAWSDGAGRPWQPQHF.

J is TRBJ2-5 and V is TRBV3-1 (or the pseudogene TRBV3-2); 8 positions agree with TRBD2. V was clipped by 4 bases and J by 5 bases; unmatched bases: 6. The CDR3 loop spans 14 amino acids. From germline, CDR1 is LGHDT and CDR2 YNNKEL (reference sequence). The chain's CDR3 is CASSPAGVRETQYF. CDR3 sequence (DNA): TGTGCCAGCAGCCCAGCGGGAGTACGGGAGACCCAGTACTTC.

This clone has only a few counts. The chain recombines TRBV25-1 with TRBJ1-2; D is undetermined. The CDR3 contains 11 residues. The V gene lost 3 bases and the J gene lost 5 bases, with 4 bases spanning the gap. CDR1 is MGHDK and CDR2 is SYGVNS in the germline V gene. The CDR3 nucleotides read TGTGCCAGCAGTGACGGGTATGGCTACACCTTC. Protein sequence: CASSDGYGYTF.

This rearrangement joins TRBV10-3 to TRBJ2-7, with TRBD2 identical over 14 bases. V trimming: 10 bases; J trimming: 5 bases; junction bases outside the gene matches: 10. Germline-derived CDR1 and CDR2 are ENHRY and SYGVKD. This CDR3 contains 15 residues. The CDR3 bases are TGTGCCACCAAAGAGCGGACTAGCGGGGGGCACGAGCAGTACTTC. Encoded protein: CATKERTSGGHEQYF.

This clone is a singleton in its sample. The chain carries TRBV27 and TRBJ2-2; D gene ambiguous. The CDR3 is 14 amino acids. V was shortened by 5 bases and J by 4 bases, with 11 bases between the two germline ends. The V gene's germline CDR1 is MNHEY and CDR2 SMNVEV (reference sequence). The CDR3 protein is CASSPTEATGELFF. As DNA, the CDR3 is TGTGCCAGCAGTCCCACAGAAGCCACCGGGGAGCTGTTTTTT.

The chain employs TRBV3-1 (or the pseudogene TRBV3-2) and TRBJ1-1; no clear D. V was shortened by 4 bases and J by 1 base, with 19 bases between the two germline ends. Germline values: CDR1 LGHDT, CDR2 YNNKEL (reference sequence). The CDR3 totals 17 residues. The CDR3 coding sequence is TGTGCCAGCAGCCTTACCCCGGCCCCGGGTGGGAACACTGAAGCTTTCTTT. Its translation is CASSLTPAPGGNTEAFF.

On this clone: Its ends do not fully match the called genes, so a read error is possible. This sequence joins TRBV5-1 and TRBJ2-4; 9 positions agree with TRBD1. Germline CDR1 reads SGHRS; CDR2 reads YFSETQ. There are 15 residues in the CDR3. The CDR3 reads CASSSSLGQGVPPDF. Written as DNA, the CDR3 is TGCGCCAGCAGCTCTTCACTGGGACAGGGCGTCCCCCCAGACTTC.